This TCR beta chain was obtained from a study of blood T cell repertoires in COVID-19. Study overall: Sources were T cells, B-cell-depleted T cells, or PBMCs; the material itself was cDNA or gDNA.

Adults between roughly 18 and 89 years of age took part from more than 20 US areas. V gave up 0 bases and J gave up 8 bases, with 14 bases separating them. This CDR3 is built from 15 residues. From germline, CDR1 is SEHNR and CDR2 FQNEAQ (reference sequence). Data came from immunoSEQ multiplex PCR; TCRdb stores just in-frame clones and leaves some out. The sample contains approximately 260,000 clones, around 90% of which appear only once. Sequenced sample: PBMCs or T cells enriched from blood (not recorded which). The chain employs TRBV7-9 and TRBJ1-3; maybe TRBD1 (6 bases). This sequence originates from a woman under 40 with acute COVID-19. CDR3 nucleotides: TGTGCCAGCAGCTTAGCGGACAGTTCCCGGGACACCATATATTTT. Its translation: CASSLADSSRDTIYF. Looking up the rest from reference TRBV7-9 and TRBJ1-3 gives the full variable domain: DTGVSQNPRHKITKRGQNVTFRCDPISEHNRLYWYRQTLGQGPEFLTYFQNEAQLEKSRLLSDRFSAERPKGSFSTLEIQRTEQGDSAMYLCASSLADSSRDTIYFGEGSWLTVV.